The 15 T cell receptor beta chains in this list originate from one sample, sequenced in a study of blood T cell repertoires in COVID-19. Profiling relied on immunoSEQ multiplex PCR, and the TCRdb table lists in-frame clones only, not all of them. The sample includes 250,000 to 300,000 clones, around 82% of them seen just once. Sequencing used peripheral blood. The receptors were sampled from an elderly man with acute or convalescent COVID-19.

The V gene is TRBV4-2, the J gene TRBJ1-3; TRBD1 agrees at 10 bases. Germline V gene lookup returns CDR1 LGHNA and CDR2 YNFKEQ. Losses at the gene ends were 6 bases for V and 4 bases for J; bases not matched to a gene: 15. The CDR3 has 18 residues. The CDR3 sequence is CASSHATRRQGAGNTIYF. The CDR3 DNA is TGTGCCAGCAGTCACGCGACCCGCCGACAGGGGGCAGGAAACACCATATATTTT.

The CDR3 coding sequence is TGTGCCAGCAGCCCCCTATCCCCCCCTTCCGAGCAGTACTTC. This gives the protein CASSPLSPPSEQYF. The V call is TRBV13, the J call TRBJ2-7; D unclear. V lost 5 bases and J 6 bases, leaving 17 bases between the germline ends. This CDR3 has 14 amino acids. Germline CDR1 is PRHDT and CDR2 is FYEKMQ (reference sequence).

The gene calls are TRBV5-1 and TRBJ2-3, with D possibly being TRBD2 (6 bases). CDR1 is SGHRS and CDR2 is YFSETQ in the germline V gene. This CDR3 has 14 residues. Trimming stripped 7 bases from V and 2 bases from J, with 14 bases between. In DNA form, the CDR3 reads TGCGCCAGCCAGAGGGCGGGGACCACAGATACGCAGTATTTT. It yields the protein CASQRAGTTDTQYF.

A single count supports this clone. The genes are TRBV19 and TRBJ1-2; a possible D gene is TRBD1 (5 bases). The V end was cut by 4 bases, the J end by 1 base, with 13 bases between. Germline V lookup: CDR1 LNHDA, CDR2 SQIVND (reference sequence). The CDR3 extends over 15 amino acids. CDR3 DNA: TGTGCCAGTAGTAACGGGGGAAGCCTTAACTATGGCTACACCTTC. This codes for CASSNGGSLNYGYTF.

The chain links TRBV2 to TRBJ1-3; 8 bases line up with TRBD1. J lost 4 bases, V lost 6 bases, and 5 bases had no gene match. CDR3 length: 14 amino acids. Germline lookup yields CDR1 SNHLY and CDR2 FYNNEI. The CDR3 sequence: CASSRDRGGNTIYF. The DNA for the CDR3 is TGTGCCAGCAGCCGCGACAGGGGAGGAAACACCATATATTTT.

The chain recombines TRBV3-1 (or the pseudogene TRBV3-2) with TRBJ2-2; TRBD2 is a possible D gene (5 bases). V lost 6 bases and J 2 bases, leaving 10 bases between the germline ends. The length of the CDR3 is 14 residues. Germline V CDR1 and CDR2: LGHDT, YNNKEL (reference sequence). The CDR3 coding sequence is TGTGCCAGCAGACGCGGGCCAAACACCGGGGAGCTGTTTTTT. It yields the protein CASRRGPNTGELFF.

This clone was seen a handful of times. V usage is TRBV5-6 and J usage is TRBJ1-2; D is perhaps TRBD1 (6 bases). The V and J ends lost 0 bases and 2 bases respectively, with 8 bases between them. This CDR3 is 14 amino acids long. Germline V gene lookup returns CDR1 SGHDT and CDR2 YYEEEE. Written as DNA, the CDR3 is TGTGCCAGCAGCTTGGACAGGGAGAACTATGGCTACACCTTC. Its protein product is CASSLDRENYGYTF.

The J gene is TRBJ2-1, the V gene TRBV4-2; unclear D gene. Deletions cut 0 bases from V and 8 bases from J, with 17 bases between. The CDR3 is 16 amino acids. Germline assignment: CDR1 LGHNA and CDR2 YNFKEQ. The CDR3 reads CASSQDLVVSWDEQFF. The CDR3 DNA reads as TGTGCCAGCAGCCAAGATCTTGTGGTTAGCTGGGATGAGCAGTTCTTC.

The V gene is TRBV6-1, the J gene TRBJ1-2; D is unresolved. This CDR3 comprises 15 residues. With 0 bases removed from V and 4 bases from J, the gap between germline ends came to 12 bases. Per the germline V gene, CDR1 is MNHNS and CDR2 is SASEGT. The CDR3 loop reads CASSEALLGGYGYTF. Written as DNA, the CDR3 is TGTGCCAGCAGTGAAGCGCTACTCGGCGGCTATGGCTACACCTTC.

A remark on this clone: Compared with germline, one end of the junction differs, possibly owing to a read error. This sequence joins TRBV29-1 and TRBJ1-2, with 7 bases identical to TRBD1. Germline assignment: CDR1 SQVTM and CDR2 ANQGSEA. The CDR3 runs to 14 residues. CDR3 coding DNA: TGCAGCGTCGAAGGGACAGCTGATAACTATGGCTACACCTTC. This encodes CSVEGTADNYGYTF.

V is TRBV11-2 and J is TRBJ2-6, with D uncertain. The ends were cut back, 0 bases at V and 4 bases at J, with 7 bases in the middle. Germline CDR1 reads SGHAT; CDR2 reads FQNNGV. The CDR3 is 15 residues long. The CDR3: CASSLDGSGANVLTF. CDR3 sequence (DNA): TGTGCCAGCAGCTTAGACGGGTCCGGGGCCAACGTCCTGACTTTC.

This chain uses TRBV6-1 with TRBJ2-1; a possible D gene is TRBD2 (5 bases). V lost 3 bases and J 3 bases, leaving 15 bases between the germline ends. Germline CDR1 reads MNHNS; CDR2 reads SASEGT. The CDR3 runs to 16 residues. CDR3 residues: CASSDPLASDYNEQFF. CDR3 DNA sequence: TGTGCCAGCAGTGATCCTCTAGCAAGCGACTACAATGAGCAGTTCTTC.

The rearrangement joins TRBV28 to TRBJ2-7, with D unclear. Trimming stripped 7 bases from V and 1 base from J, with 11 bases between. Germline values: CDR1 MDHEN, CDR2 SYDVKM. The CDR3 has 13 amino acids. CDR3 sequence: CASIRQASYEQYF. The CDR3 DNA is TGTGCCAGCATACGGCAGGCTTCCTACGAGCAGTACTTC.

The chain couples TRBV6-5 to TRBJ1-1; TRBD1 aligns across 7 bases. V trimming: 6 bases; J trimming: 5 bases; junction bases outside the gene matches: 9. The CDR3 spans 14 residues. Germline V gives CDR1 MNHEY, CDR2 SVGAGI. CDR3 loop: CASRTHRGTTEAFF. The CDR3 region has the DNA TGTGCCAGCAGGACCCACAGGGGAACAACTGAAGCTTTCTTT.

This sequence joins TRBV7-3 and TRBJ2-1, with 9 bases fitting TRBD2. The trim removed 1 base at V and 7 bases at J, leaving 11 bases unmatched. Germline-derived CDR1 and CDR2 are SGHTA and FQGTGA. CDR3 length: 17 amino acids. In DNA, the CDR3 is TGTGCCAGCAGCTTAAATTCTGGGCTAGCGGGAAAGAATGAGCAGTTCTTC. Amino acid sequence: CASSLNSGLAGKNEQFF.